The rows below give T cell receptor beta chains drawn from one sample of a study of blood T cell repertoires in COVID-19. TCRdb's copy holds only in-frame clones and misses some; the assay was immunoSEQ multiplex PCR. This table holds 300,000 to 400,000 clones, 88% found once. The sequencing sample was made of peripheral blood. All receptors come from a woman between 70 and 85 years old with COVID-19, enrolled during active disease. The CDR3 runs from the conserved cysteine through the conserved F or W. D genes are given only for firm matches. Clone size appears in some rows only: once, few, many, or a class for an expanded clone.

>TRBJ1-6|-|TRBD1|TRBV19
TGTGCCAGTTCTAGGACAGGCGTTAATTCACCCCTCCACTTT
CASSRTGVNSPLHF
>TRBJ2-1|-|-|TRBV5-6
TGTGCCAGCAGCTTGGATCCCAGTGAGCAGTTCTTC
CASSLDPSEQFF
>TRBJ1-4|few|-|TRBV29-1
TGCAGCGCGTCCCGGGAACCCGGGTCGAGGTTTGAAAAACTGTTTTTT
CSASREPGSRFEKLFF
>TRBJ1-4|-|TRBD1|TRBV24-1
TGTGCCACCAGTGACCCTCAGGGGGCCGGTGAAAAACTGTTTTTT
CATSDPQGAGEKLFF
>TRBJ1-1|-|-|TRBV18
TGTGCCAGCTCACCGTTTCAGGAGAACACTGAAGCTTTCTTT
CASSPFQENTEAFF
>TRBJ1-1|-|-|TRBV19
TGTGCCAGTACACAGAACACTGAAGCTTTCTTT
CASTQNTEAFF
>TRBJ2-3|-|TRBD2|TRBV7-8
TGTGCCAGCCGGGGTAGCGGGGTAGTCACAGATACGCAGTATTTT
CASRGSGVVTDTQYF
>TRBJ2-3|-|-|TRBV5-1
TGCGCCAGCAGCCCTGGACTTTTCACAGATACGCAGTATTTT
CASSPGLFTDTQYF
>TRBJ1-1|-|-|TRBV15
TGTGCCACCAGCAGCCGACAGGCTGGCCCCTCTGAAGCTTTCTTT
CATSSRQAGPSEAFF
>TRBJ1-2|-|TRBD1|TRBV2
TGTGCCAGCAGTGAGGGCAGGGGGCTAAACTATGGCTACACCTTC
CASSEGRGLNYGYTF
>TRBJ2-3|once|TRBD2|TRBV5-4
TGTGCCAGCAGCTCCCCTGCGACATTACTGACTAGCCCTGACACAGATACGCAGTATTTT
CASSSPATLLTSPDTDTQYF
>TRBJ2-5|-|TRBD1|TRBV19
TGTGCCAGTAGTCCCCGGACAGGGGCAGAGACCCAGTACTTC
CASSPRTGAETQYF
>TRBJ1-3|-|-|TRBV12-3/TRBV12-4
TGTGCCAGCCGGAGCGCGAACACCATATATTTT
CASRSANTIYF
>TRBJ2-2|-|TRBD1|TRBV19
TGTGCCAGTAGTTCCGGGACAGGGCCCGGGGAGCTGTTTTTT
CASSSGTGPGELFF
>TRBJ1-1|once|-|TRBV7-2
TGTGCCAGCAGCTCCTCCTCCTCGAACACTGAAGCTTTCTTT
CASSSSSSNTEAFF
>TRBJ2-1|-|TRBD1|TRBV6-5
TGTGCCAGCAGAGCTACAGGGGAAGAGCAGTTCTTC
CASRATGEEQFF
>TRBJ2-5|-|TRBD2|TRBV3-1/TRBV3-2
TGTGCCAGCAGCCCCGGACTAGCGGGGGGCCTGGAGACCCAGTACTTC
CASSPGLAGGLETQYF
>TRBJ2-1|-|-|TRBV21-1
TGTGCCAGCAGCTTACGGACAGGGCGGGAGAATGAGCAGTTCTTC
CASSLRTGRENEQFF
>TRBJ2-5|-|-|TRBV5-1
TGCGCCAGCAGCTTGTCGGGGTACGAGACCCAGTACTTC
CASSLSGYETQYF